This TCR beta chain was retrieved from a study of cytomegalovirus exposure and HLA in healthy donors. Clones were sequenced by immunoSEQ multiplex PCR, and TCRdb holds only the in-frame ones, with some missing. The sample lists about 140,000 clones, about 94% seen once, with approximately 1.8% in the top ten. The trim removed 6 bases at V and 6 bases at J, leaving 2 bases unmatched. Germline V CDR1 and CDR2: SEHNR, FQNEAQ (reference sequence). This CDR3 is built from 13 residues. Study-level results: Most TCRs appeared rarely, but some public TCRs recurred in many donors. Cytomegalovirus association was listed for about 160 TCR beta chains.

Comment on this clone: Its antigen is still unknown.

Donors were drawn from the 120-subject validation cohort, separate from the 666-subject first cohort. Sequenced: PBMCs. This TCR derives from a man between 18 and 35 years old in good health and CMV-seropositive. The chain is built from TRBV7-9 and TRBJ1-6; TRBD1 matches at 7 bases. This chain's CDR3 is CASRTGSNSPLHF. CDR3 DNA sequence: TGTGCCAGCAGGACAGGGAGTAATTCACCCCTCCACTTT.